A single T cell receptor (beta chain) is shown here with its context. Its antigen is not identified. This entry belongs to a study of monozygotic twins with inflammatory bowel disease. TCRdb reanalyzed the 5' RACE reads, giving one entry per CDR3 protein sequence and no DNA. The sample totals more than 350,000 distinct CDR3 sequences. Study-level findings and limits: It was observed that concordant and discordant twins did not differ in repertoire similarity, possibly given limited power.

The CDR3 length is 15 residues. Looked up from germline, CDR1 is LGHNA and CDR2 is YNFKEQ. Whole blood without T cell sorting served as the source of isolated total RNA. The specimen was blood. The source is a human donor with ulcerative colitis or Crohn's disease, or a healthy co-twin of an affected twin (not recorded which). The chain recombines TRBV4-2 with TRBJ2-2; the D call of TRBD1 rests on TCRdb alone, since no DNA is present to check it. Here the CDR3 reads CASTSGGANTGELFF.